This entry is about one T cell receptor (beta chain). What antigen it recognizes has not been identified. Base qualities are missing; no much larger clone stands one base away. The record originates from a study of preoperative IRX-2 immunotherapy in early breast cancer (dated by TCRdb to about 2019). The CDR1 and CDR2 encoded by the germline V gene are KGHSH and LQKENI. The CDR3, cysteine through phenylalanine, is 15 amino acids long. The kept DNA is CDR3 alone, 45 bases in frame from the first base. Trimming removed 3 bases from V and 6 bases from J, leaving 17 bases between the germline ends. The library was prepared using the immunoSEQ multiplex PCR assay. This is the immuneACCESS table as TCRdb keeps it, with only in-frame sequences that have V and J called. A part of the clones is gone; compared with another copy, unresolved V genes explain less than half, and the rest is unexplained. This sample comprises about 98,000 clones, 70% to 90% of them detected only once. About 2.1% of the sample comes from the top ten.

The sample's treatment or condition label, in plain terms: preoperative locoregional IRX-2 cytokine immunotherapy. The samples were obtained from a phase Ib study in which preoperative, locoregional IRX-2 cytokine immunotherapy intended to prime immune responses was tested. Patients with early-stage breast cancer who were given IRX-2 before surgery served as donors. The specimen was tumor tissue, collected after IRX-2 immunotherapy. Recombination linked TRBV18 to TRBJ1-2; a tentative D match to TRBD1 spans 6 bases. The sequence derives from a human donor with breast cancer. The nucleotide sequence is TGTGCCAGCTCACCTCGACAGGATTGGTCGGATGGCTACACCTTC. It specifies CASSPRQDWSDGYTF.